The 21 T cell receptor beta chains below were found in one sample sequenced in a study of blood T cell repertoires in COVID-19. Sequencing was performed with immunoSEQ multiplex PCR; in TCRdb, only in-frame clones are kept and a portion is missing. The sample lists 200,000 to 250,000 clones, approximately 83% occurring once. Sequencing was performed on peripheral blood. The receptors here all came from a young woman who had recovered from COVID-19.

This clone showed up just once. The CDR3: CASSLGRATGIDEQFF. The CDR3, as DNA: TGTGCCAGCAGCTTAGGCAGGGCCACAGGGATCGATGAGCAGTTCTTC. The chain joins TRBV7-3 to TRBJ2-1; D possibly corresponds to TRBD1 (6 bases). Trimming took 2 bases from V and 8 from J, leaving 19 bases between them. The CDR3 covers 16 residues. CDR1 and CDR2 (germline): SGHTA, FQGTGA.

CDR3 region: CASRGGREAFF. CDR3 coding DNA: TGTGCCAGCCGGGGGGGGCGGGAAGCTTTCTTT. The chain carries TRBV2 and TRBJ1-1; weak D call: TRBD1 (6 bases). Trimming cost V 8 bases and J 8 bases, with 12 bases left between them. Germline CDR1 and CDR2: SNHLY and FYNNEI. CDR3 size: 11 residues.

V gene TRBV18 combines with J gene TRBJ1-1; no firm D call. V was shortened by 1 base and J by 3 bases, with 12 bases between the two germline ends. The CDR3 length is 15 residues. Germline V lookup: CDR1 KGHSH, CDR2 LQKENI. Written as DNA, the CDR3 is TGTGCCAGCTCACCACTGCGTACGGGAGACACTGAAGCTTTCTTT. It codes for CASSPLRTGDTEAFF.

This chain connects TRBV5-4 to TRBJ2-2, with D perhaps TRBD1 (6 bases). The length of the CDR3 is 15 residues. Germline V gene data show CDR1 as SGHNT and CDR2 as YYREEE (reference sequence). V shed 0 bases and J shed 6 bases, with 12 bases lying between them. Here the CDR3 reads CASSLEGGSPGELFF. Written as DNA, the CDR3 is TGTGCCAGCAGCTTGGAAGGGGGTAGCCCCGGGGAGCTGTTTTTT.

The V call is TRBV4-1, the J call TRBJ2-1; 8 bases are a match to TRBD2. J lost 9 bases, V lost 1 base, and 8 bases had no gene match. Germline values: CDR1 MGHRA, CDR2 YSYEKL. The CDR3 length is 15 residues. The CDR3 DNA is TGCGCCAGCAGCCAAGCTTCGGGCGGGGGGACTGAGCAGTTCTTC. This codes for CASSQASGGGTEQFF.

This chain joins TRBV2 and TRBJ2-1; 9 bases map to TRBD1. Trimming removed 3 bases from V and 1 base from J; junction bases left unmatched: 4. The V gene's germline CDR1 is SNHLY and CDR2 FYNNEI. The CDR3 runs 16 residues. Written as DNA, the CDR3 is TGTGCCAGCAGTGACTTGACAGGGGGGTCCTACAATGAGCAGTTCTTC. Translation gives CASSDLTGGSYNEQFF.

In its sample, this clone was seen once. This chain connects TRBV6-5 to TRBJ1-2, with TRBD1 matching over 8 bases. The CDR3 sequence is 13 residues long. In germline, CDR1 is MNHEY, CDR2 SVGAGI. V lost 6 bases to trimming and J lost 3 bases; unmatched junction nucleotides: 3. The CDR3, as DNA: TGTGCCAGCAGGGTGGACAGGGACTATGGCTACACCTTC. Translated: CASRVDRDYGYTF.

CDR3 DNA: TGTGCCAGCAGCCGACTTAGCGGGGAAAAACTGTTTTTT. This sequence encodes CASSRLSGEKLFF. This sequence joins TRBV6-5 and TRBJ1-4; D unresolved. Germline values: CDR1 MNHEY, CDR2 SVGAGI. V dropped 6 bases and J dropped 8 bases, with 13 bases sitting between them. The CDR3 is 13 amino acids.

This clone was recorded a few times. This rearrangement joins TRBV9 to TRBJ2-3; a possible D gene is TRBD1 (5 bases). This CDR3 has 13 residues. The V gene lost 4 bases and the J gene lost 4 bases, with 10 bases spanning the gap. The germline V gene encodes CDR1 SGDLS and CDR2 YYNGEE. The CDR3 DNA is TGTGCCAGCAGCCCCCAGACAGCAGATACGCAGTATTTT. Amino acid sequence: CASSPQTADTQYF.

CDR3 sequence (DNA): TGTGCCAGCACCCCTGGGGACAGCAACTATGGCTACACCTTC. Its translation: CASTPGDSNYGYTF. J is TRBJ1-2 and V is TRBV6-5; TRBD1 agrees at 7 bases. CDR3 size: 14 residues. Germline CDR1 MNHEY, CDR2 SVGAGI. The V segment lost 7 bases and the J segment 2 bases; nucleotides outside the gene matches: 7.

This CDR3 is CASSWTYDSPLHF. The CDR3 DNA is TGTGCCAGCAGTTGGACTTACGATTCACCCCTCCACTTT. This chain uses TRBV27 with TRBJ1-6; D uncertain. CDR1 and CDR2 (germline): MNHEY, SMNVEV (reference sequence). V lost 4 bases, J lost 8 bases, and 9 bases lay in between. The CDR3 is made up of 13 amino acids.

CDR3 in DNA: TGTGCCAGCAGTTTTCGACAAACCCAAGAGACCCAGTACTTC. Translated, it gives CASSFRQTQETQYF. The genes are TRBV27 and TRBJ2-5, with D unclear. Trimming stripped 3 bases from V and 1 base from J, with 9 bases between. This CDR3 comprises 14 residues. From germline, CDR1 is MNHEY and CDR2 SMNVEV (reference sequence).

V usage is TRBV2 and J usage is TRBJ1-1; no definite D call. This CDR3 comprises 12 residues. The germline V gene encodes CDR1 SNHLY and CDR2 FYNNEI. V was trimmed by 6 bases and J by 6 bases, leaving 11 bases between them. The CDR3 DNA sequence: TGTGCCAGCAGCAACCGGGATTCTGAAGCTTTCTTT. This encodes CASSNRDSEAFF.

The chain links TRBV29-1 to TRBJ2-2, with TRBD1 as a possible D gene (6 bases). Trimming removed 5 bases from V and 6 bases from J, with 10 bases in between. This CDR3 spans 12 amino acids. Germline V lookup: CDR1 SQVTM, CDR2 ANQGSEA. This chain's CDR3 is CSVLWGPGELFF. The CDR3 DNA is TGCAGCGTTCTGTGGGGGCCCGGGGAGCTGTTTTTT.

The chain links TRBV10-2 to TRBJ2-7, with a possible D match to TRBD1 (6 bases). CDR1 is WSHSY and CDR2 is SAAADI in the germline V gene. This CDR3 spans 15 amino acids. V was cut by 4 bases and J by 1 base, with 14 bases left in between. The CDR3 loop is CASSVTGTSSYEQYF. The CDR3 DNA reads as TGCGCCAGCAGTGTCACCGGGACAAGTTCCTACGAGCAGTACTTC.

A few counts support this clone. The CDR3 loop is CASSEEGAAGYTF. The CDR3 bases are TGTGCCAGCAGCGAAGAGGGGGCGGCTGGCTACACCTTC. The chain carries TRBV7-9 and TRBJ1-2, with 7 bases that match TRBD1. The CDR3 contains 13 residues. Germline assignment: CDR1 SEHNR and CDR2 FQNEAQ (reference sequence). Trimming cost V 5 bases and J 7 bases; bases outside gene matches: 7.

In this sample, this clone turned up once. The chain joins TRBV3-1 (or the pseudogene TRBV3-2) to TRBJ2-1; 8 bases map to TRBD2. J gave up 3 bases and V 2 bases, and 9 bases lay outside the gene matches. The CDR3 is made up of 17 amino acids. Germline CDR1 LGHDT, CDR2 YNNKEL (reference sequence). The CDR3 sequence: CASSQSSGGALYNEQFF. In DNA form, the CDR3 reads TGTGCCAGCAGCCAATCCAGCGGGGGCGCTCTCTACAATGAGCAGTTCTTC.

The gene calls are TRBV5-1 and TRBJ2-7; TRBD1 agrees at 9 bases. This CDR3 has 17 residues. Germline-derived CDR1 and CDR2 are SGHRS and YFSETQ. J gave up 0 bases and V 4 bases, and 11 bases lay outside the gene matches. The CDR3 here is CASSPKTRDRVSYEQYF. The CDR3 DNA sequence: TGCGCCAGCAGCCCGAAAACCCGGGACAGGGTCTCCTACGAGCAGTACTTC.

The table lists this clone with many counts. This chain joins TRBV19 and TRBJ2-3; TRBD2 agrees at 10 bases. Unmatched junction bases numbered 11, after V lost 3 bases and J lost 5 bases. Per the germline V gene, CDR1 is LNHDA and CDR2 is SQIVND (reference sequence). The CDR3 runs 17 residues. Written as DNA, the CDR3 is TGTGCCAGTAGTATCCTAGCGGGGGCCTCAAATGGAGATACGCAGTATTTT. It yields the protein CASSILAGASNGDTQYF.

V is TRBV19 and J is TRBJ2-5, with 8 bases that match TRBD1. This CDR3 comprises 14 residues. Trimming removed 4 bases from V and 5 bases from J; junction bases left unmatched: 6. Germline lookup yields CDR1 LNHDA and CDR2 SQIVND (reference sequence). CDR3: CASSTSTGVETQYF. The CDR3 DNA reads as TGTGCCAGTAGTACCTCGACAGGGGTGGAGACCCAGTACTTC.

The rearrangement joins TRBV13 to TRBJ2-3; 10 bases map to TRBD1. The CDR3 sequence is 15 residues long. Germline V lookup: CDR1 PRHDT, CDR2 FYEKMQ (reference sequence). V was clipped by 5 bases and J by 5 bases; unmatched bases: 7. This chain's CDR3 is CASSDGTGEVDTQYF. The CDR3 region has the DNA TGTGCCAGCAGCGACGGGACAGGGGAGGTAGATACGCAGTATTTT. Supplemented by reference TRBV13 and TRBJ2-3, the full variable domain reads AAGVIQSPRHLIKEKRETATLKCYPIPRHDTVYWYQQGPGQDPQFLISFYEKMQSDKGSIPDRFSAQQFSDYHSELNMSSLELGDSALYFCASSDGTGEVDTQYFGPGTRLTVL.